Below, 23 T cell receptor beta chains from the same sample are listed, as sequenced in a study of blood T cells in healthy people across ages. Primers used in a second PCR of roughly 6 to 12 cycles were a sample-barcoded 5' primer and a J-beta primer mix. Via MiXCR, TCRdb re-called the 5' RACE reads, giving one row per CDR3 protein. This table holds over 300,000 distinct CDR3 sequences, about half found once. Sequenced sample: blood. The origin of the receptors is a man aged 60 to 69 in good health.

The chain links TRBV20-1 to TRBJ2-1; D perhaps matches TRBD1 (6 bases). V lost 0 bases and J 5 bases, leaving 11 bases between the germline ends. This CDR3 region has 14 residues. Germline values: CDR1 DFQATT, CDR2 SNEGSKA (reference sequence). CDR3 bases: TGCAGTGCTAGAGATGGGCCAGGGGACAATGAGCAGTTCTTC. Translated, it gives CSARDGPGDNEQFF.

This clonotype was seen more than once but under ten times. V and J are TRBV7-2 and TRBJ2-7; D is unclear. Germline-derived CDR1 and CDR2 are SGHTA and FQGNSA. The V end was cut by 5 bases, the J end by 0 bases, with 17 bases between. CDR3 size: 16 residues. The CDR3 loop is CASSVTSSPSSYEQYF. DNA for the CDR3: TGTGCCAGCAGCGTGACCTCATCCCCGAGCTCCTACGAGCAGTACTTC.

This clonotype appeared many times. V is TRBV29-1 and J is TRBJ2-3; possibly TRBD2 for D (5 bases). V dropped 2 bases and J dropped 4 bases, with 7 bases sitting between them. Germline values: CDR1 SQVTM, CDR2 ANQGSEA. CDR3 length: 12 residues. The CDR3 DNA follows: TGCAGCGTTGAACTAGCCCCAGATACGCAGTATTTT. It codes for CSVELAPDTQYF.

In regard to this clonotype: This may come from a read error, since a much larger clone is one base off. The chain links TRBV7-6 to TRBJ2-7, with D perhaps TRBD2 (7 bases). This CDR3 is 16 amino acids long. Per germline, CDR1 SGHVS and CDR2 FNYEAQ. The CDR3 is CANSGITGKRPYEQYF. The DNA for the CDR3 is TGTGCCAACAGCGGGATCACAGGGAAGAGGCCCTACGAGCAGTACTTC.

The CDR3 here is CASSILEDRANEQFF. CDR3 bases: TGTGCCAGCAGCATTCTCGAGGACAGGGCCAATGAGCAGTTCTTC. V gene TRBV6-6 combines with J gene TRBJ2-1, with TRBD1 identical over 8 bases. The CDR3 has 15 amino acids. Germline-derived CDR1 and CDR2 are MNHNY and SVGAGI (reference sequence). V gave up 6 bases and J gave up 6 bases; unmatched junction bases: 10.

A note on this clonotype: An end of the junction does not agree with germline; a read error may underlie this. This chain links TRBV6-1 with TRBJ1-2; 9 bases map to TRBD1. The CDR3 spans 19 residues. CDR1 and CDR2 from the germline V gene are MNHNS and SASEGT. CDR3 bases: TGTGCCAGCATTCAACAGGGGGCAGCCCCTAGCCTCGCTAACGATGGCTACACCTTC. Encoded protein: CASIQQGAAPSLANDGYTF.

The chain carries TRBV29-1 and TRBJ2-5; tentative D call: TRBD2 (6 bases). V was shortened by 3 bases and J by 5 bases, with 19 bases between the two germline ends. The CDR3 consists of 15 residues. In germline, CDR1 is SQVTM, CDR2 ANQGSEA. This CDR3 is CSVEEKGLGGETQYF. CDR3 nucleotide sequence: TGCAGCGTTGAGGAGAAGGGACTTGGTGGGGAGACCCAGTACTTC.

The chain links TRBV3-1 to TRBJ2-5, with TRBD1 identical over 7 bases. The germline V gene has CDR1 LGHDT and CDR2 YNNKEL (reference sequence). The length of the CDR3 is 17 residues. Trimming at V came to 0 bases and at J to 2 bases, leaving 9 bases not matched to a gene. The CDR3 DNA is TGTGCCAGCAGCCAAGAAGGGTGGGGACAGTCACAAGAGACCCAGTACTTC. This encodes CASSQEGWGQSQETQYF.

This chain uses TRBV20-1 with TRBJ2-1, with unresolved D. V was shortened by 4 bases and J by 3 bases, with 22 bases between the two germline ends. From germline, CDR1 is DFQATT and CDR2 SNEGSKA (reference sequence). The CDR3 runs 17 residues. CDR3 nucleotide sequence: TGCAGTGCTAACACGCAAACTGCTGATGCCGACTACAATGAGCAGTTCTTC. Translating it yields CSANTQTADADYNEQFF.

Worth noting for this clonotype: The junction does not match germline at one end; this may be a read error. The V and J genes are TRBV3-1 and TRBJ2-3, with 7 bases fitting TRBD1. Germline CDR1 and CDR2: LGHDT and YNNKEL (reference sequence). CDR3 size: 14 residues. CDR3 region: CASSPRQGPDAQYF. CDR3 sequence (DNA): TGTGCCAGCAGCCCCCGACAGGGCCCAGATGCGCAGTATTTT.

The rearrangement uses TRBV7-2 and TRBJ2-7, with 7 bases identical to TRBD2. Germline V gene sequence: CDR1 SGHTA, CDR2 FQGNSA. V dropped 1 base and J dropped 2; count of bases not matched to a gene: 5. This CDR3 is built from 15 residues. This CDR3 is CASSLVTLAAYEQYF. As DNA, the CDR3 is TGTGCCAGCAGCTTAGTCACCCTAGCGGCCTACGAGCAGTACTTC.

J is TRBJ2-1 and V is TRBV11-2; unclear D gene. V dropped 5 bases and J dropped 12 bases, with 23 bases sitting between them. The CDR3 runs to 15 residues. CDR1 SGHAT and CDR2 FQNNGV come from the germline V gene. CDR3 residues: CASSTGQNVNVLQFF. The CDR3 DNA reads TGTGCCAGCAGCACCGGCCAAAACGTGAACGTATTGCAGTTCTTC.

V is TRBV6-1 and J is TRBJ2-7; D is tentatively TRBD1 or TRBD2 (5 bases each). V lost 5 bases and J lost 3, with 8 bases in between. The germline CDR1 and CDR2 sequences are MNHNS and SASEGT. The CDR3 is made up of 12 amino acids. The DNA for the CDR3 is TGTGCCAGCAGTCGGGACGACTACGAGCAGTACTTC. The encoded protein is CASSRDDYEQYF.

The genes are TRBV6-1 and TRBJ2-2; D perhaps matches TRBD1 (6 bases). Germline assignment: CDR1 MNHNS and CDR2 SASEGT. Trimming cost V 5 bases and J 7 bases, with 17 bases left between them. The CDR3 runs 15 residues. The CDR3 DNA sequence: TGTGCCAGCAGTTTCCGGGACATGGACATCGGGGAGCTGTTTTTT. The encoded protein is CASSFRDMDIGELFF.

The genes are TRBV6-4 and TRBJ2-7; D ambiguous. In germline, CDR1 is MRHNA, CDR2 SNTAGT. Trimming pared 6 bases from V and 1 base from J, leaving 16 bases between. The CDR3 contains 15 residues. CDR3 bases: TGTGCCAGCAGGGCCCCCCTAGTGGCATCCTACGAGCAGTACTTC. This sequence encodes CASRAPLVASYEQYF.

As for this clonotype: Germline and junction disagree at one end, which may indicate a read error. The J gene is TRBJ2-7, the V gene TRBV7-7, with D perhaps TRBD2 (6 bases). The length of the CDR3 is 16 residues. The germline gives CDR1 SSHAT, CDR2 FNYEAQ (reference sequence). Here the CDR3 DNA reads TGTGCTAGCAGCCCCGATGGGTCAGGGAGACTAGACGAGCAGTACTTC. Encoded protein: CASSPDGSGRLDEQYF.

The CDR3 loop reads CASSSAGRRQAPGEQYF. Here the CDR3 DNA reads TGTGCCAGCAGTTCCGCCGGTCGTCGACAGGCCCCGGGGGAGCAGTACTTC. The V call is TRBV6-5, the J call TRBJ2-5, with D possibly called TRBD1 or TRBD2 (6 bases each). The CDR3 runs to 17 residues. Germline CDR1 is MNHEY and CDR2 is SVGAGI. Trimming took 4 bases from V and 11 from J, leaving 29 bases between them.

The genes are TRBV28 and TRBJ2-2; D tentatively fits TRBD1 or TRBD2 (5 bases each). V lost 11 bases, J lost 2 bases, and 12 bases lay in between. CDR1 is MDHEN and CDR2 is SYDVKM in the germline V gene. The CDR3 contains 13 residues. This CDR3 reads CALNGANTGELFF. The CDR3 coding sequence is TGTGCCCTCAACGGGGCAAACACCGGGGAGCTGTTTTTT.

CDR3 region: CASSAWRSTDTQYF. The CDR3, as DNA: TGTGCCAGCAGTGCGTGGCGGAGCACAGATACGCAGTATTTT. This sequence joins TRBV2 and TRBJ2-3, with D unresolved. CDR1 is SNHLY, CDR2 FYNNEI, per germline. CDR3 length: 14 amino acids. Trimming pared 4 bases from V and 0 bases from J, leaving 8 bases between.

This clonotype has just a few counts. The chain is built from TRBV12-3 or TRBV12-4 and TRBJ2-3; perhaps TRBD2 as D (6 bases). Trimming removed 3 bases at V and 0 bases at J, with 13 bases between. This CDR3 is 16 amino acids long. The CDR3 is CASSFGWRGSTDTQYF. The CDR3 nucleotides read TGTGCCAGCAGTTTTGGGTGGCGGGGTAGCACAGATACGCAGTATTTT.

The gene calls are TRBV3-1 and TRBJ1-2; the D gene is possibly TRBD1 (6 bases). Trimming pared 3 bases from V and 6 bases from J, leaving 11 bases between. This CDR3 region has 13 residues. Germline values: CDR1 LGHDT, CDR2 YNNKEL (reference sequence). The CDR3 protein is CASSQAGVDGYTF. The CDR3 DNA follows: TGTGCCAGCAGCCAGGCAGGGGTGGATGGCTACACCTTC. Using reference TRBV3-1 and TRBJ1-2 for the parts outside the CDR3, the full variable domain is DTAVSQTPKYLVTQMGNDKSIKCEQNLGHDTMYWYKQDSKKFLKIMFSYNNKELIINETVPNRFSPKSPDKAHLNLHINSLELGDSAVYFCASSQAGVDGYTFGSGTRLTVV.

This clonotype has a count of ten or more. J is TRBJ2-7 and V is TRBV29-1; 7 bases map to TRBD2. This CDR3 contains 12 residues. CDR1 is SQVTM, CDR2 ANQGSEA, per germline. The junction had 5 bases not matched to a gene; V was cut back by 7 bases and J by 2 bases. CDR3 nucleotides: TGCAGCGCGCGAGCGGGGACCTACGAGCAGTACTTC. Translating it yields CSARAGTYEQYF.

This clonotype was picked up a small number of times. The CDR3 DNA follows: TGCAGTGCTAGAAGTGACAGCTACGAGCAGTACTTC. It codes for CSARSDSYEQYF. The genes are TRBV20-1 and TRBJ2-7, with D perhaps matching TRBD1 (5 bases). Trimming cost V 2 bases and J 3 bases, with 8 bases left between them. Germline lookup yields CDR1 DFQATT and CDR2 SNEGSKA (reference sequence). The CDR3 runs to 12 residues.